This TCR beta chain originates from a study of early T cells in non-severe SARS-CoV-2 infection. Across the whole study: With bulk RNA from unsorted whole blood as input, sequencing yielded unpaired chains. Study findings and constraints: Anti-spike CD8 responses were favored in VDJdb matching, and private and CD4 specificities were missed.

Each single cDNA molecule received a unique molecular identifier. TCRdb re-derived calls from the 5' RACE reads in MiXCR, one entry per CDR3 protein. The data hold around 66,000 distinct CDR3 sequences, with around 14% observed a single time. The sample holds a few counts of this clonotype. Its antigen is as yet unknown. Material: whole blood. The sequence was collected from an adult who was a healthcare worker with PCR-confirmed SARS-CoV-2 infection or an uninfected control (not recorded which).

The CDR3 is CATSPLDYNEQFF. CDR3 sequence (DNA): TGTGCCACCAGTCCACTTGATTACAATGAGCAGTTCTTC. This chain connects TRBV24-1 to TRBJ2-1; the D is unclear. V was clipped by 6 bases and J by 4 bases, with 9 bases between them. The V gene's germline CDR1 is KGHDR and CDR2 SFDVKD. The CDR3 has 13 residues.